This T cell receptor (beta chain) was sequenced for a study of shared clonotypes between healthy human individuals. The table came from immunoSEQ multiplex PCR; TCRdb's copy has only in-frame clones and leaves some out. Altogether hundreds of thousands of clones are present, roughly 95% being singletons, with the ten largest covering around 0.12%. With 0 bases removed from V and 3 bases from J, the gap between germline ends came to 11 bases. The CDR3 contains 16 residues. The germline V gene encodes CDR1 SEHNR and CDR2 FQNEAQ (reference sequence). In the naive CD8 group, cells lacked CD45RO and were positively selected for CCR7, so terminally differentiated effector memory CD45RA+ cells were left out.

The V gene is TRBV7-9, the J gene TRBJ1-4, with TRBD1 as a possible D gene (5 bases). Sequenced: naive CD8+ T cells sorted from blood. The receptor was derived from a woman aged 25 to 45 in good health. The CDR3 DNA follows: TGTGCCAGCAGCTTAGCGGACAAATCCTCTAATGAAAAACTGTTTTTT. Translation: CASSLADKSSNEKLFF.